One T cell receptor beta chain is described in this entry. These data come from a study of blood T cell repertoires in COVID-19. The CDR3 consists of 14 residues. V was pared by 6 bases and J by 8 bases, with 8 bases of the junction left unmatched. The germline V gene encodes CDR1 MNHEY and CDR2 SVGAGI. The method was immunoSEQ multiplex PCR; TCRdb's version includes in-frame clones alone and lacks a portion of them. The table includes 130,000 or so clones, roughly 90% detected once. Input material: peripheral blood. The clonotype was recovered from a man between 65 and 85 years old with active COVID-19. The chain links TRBV6-5 to TRBJ1-4; 8 bases fit TRBD1. CDR3 region: CASRTDRAGEKLFF. The CDR3 nucleotides are TGTGCCAGCAGAACGGACAGGGCCGGGGAAAAACTGTTTTTT.